The present T cell receptor beta chain was sequenced within a study of CD4 and CD8 cells across lung adenocarcinoma regions. TCRdb passed the PCR reads through MiXCR, listing each CDR3 protein once. In the table there are about 25,000 distinct CDR3 sequences, 53% of which are singletons. The CDR3 is 14 residues long. The germline V gene encodes CDR1 MDHEN and CDR2 SYDVKM. Sequencing was done on a sample of CD8+ T cells from the center of a lung tumor. The sequence derives from a male donor with lung adenocarcinoma. The CD4 and CD8 labels of this study may be unreliable. The V gene is TRBV28, the J gene TRBJ2-4, with D tentatively TRBD2 (7 bases). CDR3 region: CAGRGGGDQETQYF. The CDR3 DNA follows: TGTGCGGGGCGCGGGGGCGGGGACCAAGAGACTCAGTACTTC.